This passage covers 15 T cell receptor beta chains from one sample sequenced in a study of cytomegalovirus exposure and HLA in healthy donors. Clones were sequenced by immunoSEQ multiplex PCR, and TCRdb holds only the in-frame ones, with some missing. The sample shows about 160,000 clones, roughly 84% of them seen only once. Sequenced sample: PBMCs. These receptors came from a man between 25 and 39 years old in good health and CMV-seropositive.

V is TRBV18 and J is TRBJ1-2; D may be TRBD1 (6 bases). Germline V gene sequence: CDR1 KGHSH, CDR2 LQKENI. The CDR3 has 15 amino acids. V was pared by 4 bases and J by 0 bases, with 12 bases between. CDR3 DNA: TGTGCCAGCTCACGGGGGCCTGAAGCTAACTATGGCTACACCTTC. Translated: CASSRGPEANYGYTF.

The V gene is TRBV11-2, the J gene TRBJ2-7, with 8 bases that match TRBD2. The ends lost 0 bases at V and 6 bases at J; junction bases unmatched: 7. Germline V gives CDR1 SGHAT, CDR2 FQNNGV. The CDR3 has 15 residues. CDR3 loop: CASSLEASGRGEQYF. CDR3 in DNA: TGTGCCAGCAGCTTAGAGGCCAGCGGGAGAGGCGAGCAGTACTTC.

The J gene is TRBJ1-1, the V gene TRBV18; TRBD1 matches 10 bases. The germline CDR1 and CDR2 sequences are KGHSH and LQKENI. V shed 1 base and J 4 bases; nucleotides not matched to a gene: 0. The CDR3 covers 14 residues. The CDR3 region has the DNA TGTGCCAGCTCACCACGGACAGGGGGCACTGAAGCTTTCTTT. Protein product: CASSPRTGGTEAFF.

This chain connects TRBV19 to TRBJ2-7; 9 bases agree with TRBD1. The CDR3 loop spans 15 amino acids. V was clipped by 5 bases and J by 3 bases; unmatched bases: 8. CDR1 and CDR2 (germline): LNHDA, SQIVND (reference sequence). The CDR3 DNA is TGTGCCAGTAGTCTAGGACAGGGGCCCCTCTACGAGCAGTACTTC. Protein: CASSLGQGPLYEQYF.

A single count supports this clone. The rearrangement links TRBV5-4 to TRBJ2-3, with TRBD2 matching over 13 bases. V shed 4 bases and J 1 base; nucleotides not matched to a gene: 9. CDR1 is SGHNT, CDR2 YYREEE, per germline (reference sequence). The CDR3 is made up of 18 amino acids. The CDR3 spells CASSPTSGGARRTDTQYF. Written as DNA, the CDR3 is TGTGCCAGCAGCCCAACTAGCGGGGGGGCCAGGCGCACAGATACGCAGTATTTT.

This chain uses TRBV6-5 with TRBJ2-7; TRBD1 aligns across 7 bases. Unmatched junction bases numbered 9, after V lost 0 bases and J lost 4 bases. Germline V gene sequence: CDR1 MNHEY, CDR2 SVGAGI. This CDR3 contains 16 residues. The CDR3 sequence is CASSYSYRGRGYEQYF. In DNA form, the CDR3 reads TGTGCCAGCAGTTACTCATACAGGGGAAGGGGATACGAGCAGTACTTC.

This clone appeared a single time. The CDR3 sequence: CAISESSRMNTEAFF. The CDR3 nucleotides are TGTGCCATCAGTGAGTCGTCGCGTATGAACACTGAAGCTTTCTTT. J is TRBJ1-1 and V is TRBV10-3, with unresolved D. CDR1 and CDR2 from the germline V gene are ENHRY and SYGVKD. V lost 0 bases to trimming and J lost 0 bases, with 8 bases between them. The CDR3 is made up of 15 amino acids.

This rearrangement joins TRBV2 to TRBJ2-3; 8 bases match TRBD1. J gave up 1 base and V 6 bases, and 3 bases lay outside the gene matches. CDR1 SNHLY and CDR2 FYNNEI come from the germline V gene. CDR3 length: 14 residues. CDR3 region: CASRKDRGTDTQYF. CDR3 nucleotides: TGTGCCAGCAGGAAGGACAGGGGCACAGATACGCAGTATTTT. Full variable domain (missing parts from reference TRBV2 and TRBJ2-3): EPEVTQTPSHQVTQMGQEVILRCVPISNHLYFYWYRQILGQKVEFLVSFYNNEISEKSEIFDDQFSVERPDGSNFTLKIRSTKLEDSAMYFCASRKDRGTDTQYFGPGTRLTVL.

The V and J genes are TRBV18 and TRBJ2-7; possibly TRBD1 for D (7 bases). The CDR3 runs 15 residues. V was clipped by 4 bases and J by 0 bases, with 13 bases between them. Looked up from germline, CDR1 is KGHSH and CDR2 is LQKENI. The CDR3 loop reads CASSQTGRSSYEQYF. CDR3 sequence (DNA): TGTGCCAGCTCACAGACAGGGAGGAGCTCCTACGAGCAGTACTTC.

This clone counts as medium-sized. The gene calls are TRBV18 and TRBJ1-2, with D perhaps matching TRBD1 (6 bases). V dropped 6 bases and J dropped 10 bases, with 18 bases sitting between them. This CDR3 contains 13 residues. CDR1 and CDR2 from the germline V gene are KGHSH and LQKENI. The CDR3 reads CASSPGEGGPYTF. CDR3 nucleotides: TGTGCCAGCTCCCCAGGGGAGGGTGGCCCCTACACCTTC.

The genes are TRBV4-3 and TRBJ2-1, with D possibly TRBD2 on 6 matching bases. Trimming shortened V by 0 bases and J by 9 bases, and 12 bases separated the two germline ends. The CDR3 has 14 residues. CDR1 is LGHNA and CDR2 is YSLEER in the germline V gene. CDR3 sequence: CASSQDLSGPEQFF. CDR3 sequence (DNA): TGCGCCAGCAGCCAAGATCTGAGCGGGCCTGAGCAGTTCTTC.

V gene TRBV7-9 combines with J gene TRBJ1-2; 8 bases map to TRBD1. Looked up from germline, CDR1 is SEHNR and CDR2 is FQNEAQ (reference sequence). V dropped 5 bases and J dropped 2; count of bases not matched to a gene: 7. The CDR3 is 15 amino acids. This CDR3 is CASSPWDRINYGYTF. In nucleotides, the CDR3 is TGTGCCAGCAGCCCCTGGGACAGGATCAACTATGGCTACACCTTC.

V gene TRBV27 combines with J gene TRBJ1-1, with 7 nucleotides matching TRBD1. Trimming took 1 base from V and 7 from J; bases not matched to a gene: 3. CDR3 length equals 13 residues. CDR1 is MNHEY and CDR2 is SMNVEV in the germline V gene (reference sequence). CDR3 amino acids: CASSLFGTDEAFF. The DNA for the CDR3 is TGTGCCAGCAGTTTATTCGGGACAGATGAAGCTTTCTTT.

The chain uses TRBV28 and TRBJ1-1; D remains unclear. V was pared by 2 bases and J by 0 bases, with 13 bases between. CDR1 and CDR2 from the germline V gene are MDHEN and SYDVKM. This CDR3 has 16 amino acids. The DNA of the CDR3 is TGTGCCAGCAGTTTACGGGGATATCTCCTGAACACTGAAGCTTTCTTT. Translated: CASSLRGYLLNTEAFF.

The chain is built from TRBV18 and TRBJ2-5; D possibly corresponds to TRBD1 (6 bases). The ends were cut back, 3 bases at V and 3 bases at J, with 11 bases in the middle. The CDR3 is 14 residues long. The V gene's germline CDR1 is KGHSH and CDR2 LQKENI. This CDR3 reads CASSPRTVEETQYF. Written as DNA, the CDR3 is TGTGCCAGCTCACCCCGGACAGTCGAAGAGACCCAGTACTTC.